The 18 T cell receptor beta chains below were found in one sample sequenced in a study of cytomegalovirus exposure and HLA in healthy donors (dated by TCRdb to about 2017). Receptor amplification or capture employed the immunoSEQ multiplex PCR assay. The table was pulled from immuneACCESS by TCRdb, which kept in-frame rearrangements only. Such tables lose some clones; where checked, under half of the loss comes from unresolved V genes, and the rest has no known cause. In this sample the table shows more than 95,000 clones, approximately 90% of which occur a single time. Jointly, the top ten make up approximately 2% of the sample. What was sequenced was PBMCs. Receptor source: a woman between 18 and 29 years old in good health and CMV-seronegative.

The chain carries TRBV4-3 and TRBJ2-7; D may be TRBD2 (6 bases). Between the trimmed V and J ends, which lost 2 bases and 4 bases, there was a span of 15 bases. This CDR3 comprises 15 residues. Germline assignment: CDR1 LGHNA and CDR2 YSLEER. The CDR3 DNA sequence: TGCGCCAGCAGCCAAAGCCGGGACTCCATATACGAGCAGTACTTC. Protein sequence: CASSQSRDSIYEQYF.

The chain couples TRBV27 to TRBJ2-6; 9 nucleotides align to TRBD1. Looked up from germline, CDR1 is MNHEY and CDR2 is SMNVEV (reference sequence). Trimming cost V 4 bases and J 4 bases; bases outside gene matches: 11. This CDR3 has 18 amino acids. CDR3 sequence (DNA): TGTGCCAGCAGTTCTCCGGGACAGGGCCTTAACGGGGCCAACGTCCTGACTTTC. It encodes CASSSPGQGLNGANVLTF.

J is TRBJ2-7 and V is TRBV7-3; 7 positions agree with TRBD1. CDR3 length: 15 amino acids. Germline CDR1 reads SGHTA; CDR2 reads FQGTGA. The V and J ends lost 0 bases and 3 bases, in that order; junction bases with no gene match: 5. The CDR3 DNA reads TGTGCCAGCAGCTTAACAGGGGGCGGGTACTACGAGCAGTACTTC. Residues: CASSLTGGGYYEQYF.

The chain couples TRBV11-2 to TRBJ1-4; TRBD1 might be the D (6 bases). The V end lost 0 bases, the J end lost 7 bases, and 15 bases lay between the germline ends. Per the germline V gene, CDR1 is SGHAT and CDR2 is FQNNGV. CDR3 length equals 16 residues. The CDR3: CASSLDRNRVAEKLFF. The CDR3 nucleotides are TGTGCCAGCAGCTTAGATCGTAACAGGGTGGCTGAAAAACTGTTTTTT.

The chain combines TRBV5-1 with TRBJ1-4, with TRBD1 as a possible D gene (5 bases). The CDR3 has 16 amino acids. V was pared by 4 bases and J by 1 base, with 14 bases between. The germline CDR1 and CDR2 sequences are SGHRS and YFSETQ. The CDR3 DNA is TGCGCCAGCAGCCCCCCGGGGGGGAAAACTAATGAAAAACTGTTTTTT. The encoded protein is CASSPPGGKTNEKLFF. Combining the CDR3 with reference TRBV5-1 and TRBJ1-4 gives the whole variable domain KAGVTQTPRYLIKTRGQQVTLSCSPISGHRSVSWYQQTPGQGLQFLFEYFSETQRNKGNFPGRFSGRQFSNSRSEMNVSTLELGDSALYLCASSPPGGKTNEKLFFGSGTQLSVL.

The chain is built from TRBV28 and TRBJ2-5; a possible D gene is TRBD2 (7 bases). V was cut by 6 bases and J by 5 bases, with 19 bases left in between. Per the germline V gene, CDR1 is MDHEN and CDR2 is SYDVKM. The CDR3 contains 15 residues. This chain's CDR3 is CASSQGGGRWETQYF. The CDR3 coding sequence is TGTGCCAGCAGCCAAGGGGGGGGGCGATGGGAGACCCAGTACTTC. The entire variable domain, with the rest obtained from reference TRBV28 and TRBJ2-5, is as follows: DVKVTQSSRYLVKRTGEKVFLECVQDMDHENMFWYRQDPGLGLRLIYFSYDVKMKEKGDIPEGYSVSREKKERFSLILESASTNQTSMYLCASSQGGGRWETQYFGPGTRLLVL.

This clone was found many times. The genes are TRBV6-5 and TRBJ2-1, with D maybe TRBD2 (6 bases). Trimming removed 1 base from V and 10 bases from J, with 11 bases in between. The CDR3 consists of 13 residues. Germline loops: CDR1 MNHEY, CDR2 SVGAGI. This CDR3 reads CASSYLGGEEQFF. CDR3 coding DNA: TGTGCCAGCAGTTACTTGGGGGGAGAGGAGCAGTTCTTC.

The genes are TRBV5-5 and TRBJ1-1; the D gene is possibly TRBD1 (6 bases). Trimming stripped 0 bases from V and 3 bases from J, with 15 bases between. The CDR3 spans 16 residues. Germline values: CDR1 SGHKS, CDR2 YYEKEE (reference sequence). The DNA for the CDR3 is TGTGCCAGCAGCTTGGATCGGACAGTCCCTTACACTGAAGCTTTCTTT. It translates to CASSLDRTVPYTEAFF.

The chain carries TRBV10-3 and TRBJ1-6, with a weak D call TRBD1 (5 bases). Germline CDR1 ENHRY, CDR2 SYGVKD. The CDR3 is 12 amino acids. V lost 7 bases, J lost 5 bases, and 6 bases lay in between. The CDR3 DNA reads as TGTGCCATCAAGACAGATAATTCACCCCTCCACTTT. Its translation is CAIKTDNSPLHF.

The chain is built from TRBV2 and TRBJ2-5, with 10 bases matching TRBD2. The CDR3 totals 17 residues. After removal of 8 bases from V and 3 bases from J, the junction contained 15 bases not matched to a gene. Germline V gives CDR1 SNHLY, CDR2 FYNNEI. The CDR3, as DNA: TGTGCCAGCTTTTGGGAAAGCGGGAGGGCCCTTGAAGAGACCCAGTACTTC. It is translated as CASFWESGRALEETQYF.

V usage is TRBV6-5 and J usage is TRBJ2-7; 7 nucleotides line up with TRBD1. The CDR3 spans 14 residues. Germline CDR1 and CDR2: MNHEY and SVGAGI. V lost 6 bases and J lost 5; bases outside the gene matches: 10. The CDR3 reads CASRLRQGIDEQYF. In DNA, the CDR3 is TGTGCCAGCAGACTTAGACAGGGAATTGACGAGCAGTACTTC.

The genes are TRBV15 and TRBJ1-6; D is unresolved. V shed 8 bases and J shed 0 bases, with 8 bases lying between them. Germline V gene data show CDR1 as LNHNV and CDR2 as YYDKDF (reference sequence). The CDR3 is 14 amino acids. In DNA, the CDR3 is TGTGCCACCCGGTATTACTCCTATAATTCACCCCTCCACTTT. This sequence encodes CATRYYSYNSPLHF.

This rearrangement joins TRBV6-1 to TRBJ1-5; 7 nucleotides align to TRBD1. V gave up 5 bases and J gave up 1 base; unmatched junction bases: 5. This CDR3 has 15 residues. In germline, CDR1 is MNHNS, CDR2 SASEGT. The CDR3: CASSPNRGSNQPQHF. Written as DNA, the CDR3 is TGTGCCAGCAGTCCAAACAGGGGAAGCAATCAGCCCCAGCATTTT.

The CDR3 loop is CASSQDVGDRTANTGELFF. CDR3 DNA sequence: TGTGCCAGCAGCCAAGATGTAGGGGACAGGACCGCGAACACCGGGGAGCTGTTTTTT. The chain has TRBV4-2 and TRBJ2-2; TRBD1 matches 8 bases. Germline loops: CDR1 LGHNA, CDR2 YNFKEQ. This CDR3 contains 19 residues. V dropped 0 bases and J dropped 0; count of bases not matched to a gene: 9.

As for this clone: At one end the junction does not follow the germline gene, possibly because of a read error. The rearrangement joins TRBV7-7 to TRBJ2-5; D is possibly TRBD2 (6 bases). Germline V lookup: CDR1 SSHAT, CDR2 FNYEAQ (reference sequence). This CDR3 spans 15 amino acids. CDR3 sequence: CASSPVGLATETQYF. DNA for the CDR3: TGTGCTAGCAGCCCAGTGGGCCTAGCGACCGAGACCCAGTACTTC.

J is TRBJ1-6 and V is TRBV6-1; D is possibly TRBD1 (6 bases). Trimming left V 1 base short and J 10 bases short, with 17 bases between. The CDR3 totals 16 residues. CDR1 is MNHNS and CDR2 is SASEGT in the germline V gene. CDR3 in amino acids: CASSEVGAGVVSPLHF. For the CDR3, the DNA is TGTGCCAGCAGTGAAGTCGGGGCAGGGGTTGTATCACCCCTCCACTTT.

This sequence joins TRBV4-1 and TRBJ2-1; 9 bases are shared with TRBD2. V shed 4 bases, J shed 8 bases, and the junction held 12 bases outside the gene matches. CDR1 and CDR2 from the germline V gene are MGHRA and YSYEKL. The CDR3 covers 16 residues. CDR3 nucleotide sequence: TGCGCCAGCAGCCTTAGCGGGAGCAAATCAGGGTATGAGCAGTTCTTC. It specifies CASSLSGSKSGYEQFF.

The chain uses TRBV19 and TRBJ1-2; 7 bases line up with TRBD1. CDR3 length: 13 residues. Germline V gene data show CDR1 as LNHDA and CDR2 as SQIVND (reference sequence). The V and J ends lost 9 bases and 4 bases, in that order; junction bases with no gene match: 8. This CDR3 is CASKTGPSYGYTF. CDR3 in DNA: TGTGCCAGCAAGACAGGGCCATCCTATGGCTACACCTTC.